This T cell receptor (beta chain) stems from a study of T-cell memory formation after mild COVID-19. Study summary: Largely donor-specific TCR clusters were found. Regarding the study as a whole: Shrinking CD4+ clones resided mostly in CM and EM, and CD8+ ones in EMRA. Among clones peaking at day 37 in the second wave, SARS-CoV-2 specificity remained unconfirmed. Some clones that responded turned up in pre-infection memory, which suggests that cross-reactive memory joined in.

CDR1 is LGHDT, CDR2 YNNKEL, per germline (reference sequence). The CDR3 loop spans 15 amino acids. Trimming pared 4 bases from V and 4 bases from J, leaving 14 bases between. This clonotype came up a few times. Its antigen is still unknown. TCRdb processed the 5' RACE reads anew with MiXCR; each CDR3 protein has one entry. Altogether under 450,000 distinct CDR3 sequences are present, approximately 14% being singletons, with the ten largest covering around 21%. This TCR derives from a man between 18 and 29 years old who had mild COVID-19 (a few samples of this study predate the infection). Cell type and time point are not known. V and J are TRBV3-1 and TRBJ1-3, with D maybe TRBD1 (5 bases). The sequenced sample consisted of PBMCs or a T cell subset sorted from them (not recorded which). The CDR3 protein is CASSRSVTEGNTIYF. The CDR3 nucleotides read TGTGCCAGCAGCCGTTCCGTGACAGAGGGAAACACCATATATTTT.